The entry that follows covers one T cell receptor beta chain sequence. Its cognate antigen is unknown. Some clones are missing from TCRdb's copy, which holds only in-frame ones; the method was immunoSEQ multiplex PCR. The sample yields about 180,000 clones, roughly 86% seen once. These data belong to a study of cytomegalovirus exposure and HLA in healthy donors. Study at large: The same platform was used for the roughly 120 validation repertoires as for the roughly 730 first-cohort repertoires, as reported in a later analysis. Study findings and constraints: Investigators reported 164 TCR beta chains as tied to cytomegalovirus. In vitro assays verified that a few CMV-associated chains recognized CMV antigens specifically.

V lost 6 bases and J 9 bases, leaving 15 bases between the germline ends. From germline, CDR1 is MNHEY and CDR2 SVGAGI. CDR3 length equals 12 residues. The chain combines TRBV6-5 with TRBJ2-7; maybe TRBD2 (5 bases). Sequencing was carried out using PBMCs. The clonotype was recovered from a man aged 18 to 29 in good health and CMV-seropositive. The chain's CDR3 is CASRPGEGRQYF. The DNA for the CDR3 is TGTGCCAGCAGACCCGGCGAGGGTAGGCAGTACTTC.